This T cell receptor (beta chain) originates from a study of blood T cell repertoires in COVID-19. Clones were read by immunoSEQ multiplex PCR, and TCRdb kept only the in-frame ones, dropping some. Altogether about 310,000 clones are present, around 85% being singletons, with the ten largest covering less than 2.5%. The CDR3 loop spans 16 amino acids. Trimming took 7 bases from V and 7 from J; bases not matched to a gene: 18. CDR1 is SGHNT, CDR2 YYREEE, per germline (reference sequence). Recovery among Cohort 3 donors was established by two negative PCRs, clearance, or symptom resolution. This clone has a single count.

Sequenced sample: PBMCs or T cells enriched from blood (not recorded which). The V call is TRBV5-4, the J call TRBJ1-2; 8 bases align to TRBD1. This receptor was obtained from a man aged 25-45 years who had recovered from COVID-19. DNA of the CDR3: TGTGCCAGCGGCGGGACAGGAGTTAGGTGGGGTAGTGGCTACACCTTC. Encoded protein: CASGGTGVRWGSGYTF.